This TCR beta chain was obtained from a study of blood T cell repertoires in COVID-19. The overall study: From the United States, Italy and Spain came samples of acute and convalescent COVID-19. T cells, B-cell-depleted T cells, or PBMCs supplied cDNA or gDNA.

In the original workflow: The authors estimated nucleated cell counts from reference gene primer amplification. Produced via immunoSEQ multiplex PCR; TCRdb's table is partial and in-frame only. V, J and clone size are taken as reported in that table, and D and trimming were inferred from the DNA itself. Of more than 30,000 clones listed, about 88% are singletons. The CDR3 loop spans 13 amino acids. CDR1 and CDR2 from the germline V gene are SNHLY and FYNNEI. Trimming removed 6 bases at V and 0 bases at J, with 7 bases between. The sequencing input was peripheral blood. The receptor's source is an elderly woman with active or convalescent COVID-19. The rearrangement links TRBV2 to TRBJ2-3; possible D gene TRBD2, 6 bases. This CDR3 reads CASRGTSTDTQYF. The DNA for the CDR3 is TGTGCCAGCAGAGGGACTAGCACAGATACGCAGTATTTT. Drawing the rest from reference TRBV2 and TRBJ2-3, the complete variable domain is EPEVTQTPSHQVTQMGQEVILRCVPISNHLYFYWYRQILGQKVEFLVSFYNNEISEKSEIFDDQFSVERPDGSNFTLKIRSTKLEDSAMYFCASRGTSTDTQYFGPGTRLTVL.